Listed here are 22 T cell receptor beta chains from one sample, sequenced in a study of blood T cell repertoires in COVID-19. Method: immunoSEQ multiplex PCR; TCRdb's copy keeps in-frame clones and lacks some. Of roughly 190,000 clones listed, roughly 84% are singletons. The specimen sequenced was PBMCs or T cells enriched from blood (not recorded which). These receptors all stem from a woman aged 25 to 39 who had been exposed to COVID-19.

The rearrangement links TRBV7-6 to TRBJ1-3, with D possibly matching TRBD1 (6 bases). Trimming shortened V by 5 bases and J by 7 bases, and 24 bases separated the two germline ends. CDR1 is SGHVS, CDR2 FNYEAQ, per germline. The CDR3 is 17 residues long. The CDR3 DNA follows: TGTGCCAGCAGCCCCTACGAGACGGGGGGGGGCCAGAACACCATATATTTT. Translated: CASSPYETGGGQNTIYF.

The chain has TRBV20-1 and TRBJ2-1; D is unclear. Trimming removed 3 bases from V and 3 bases from J, with 6 bases in between. Germline V gives CDR1 DFQATT, CDR2 SNEGSKA (reference sequence). The CDR3 contains 12 residues. CDR3 residues: CSASLFYNEQFF. The CDR3 DNA follows: TGCAGTGCTAGTCTCTTCTACAATGAGCAGTTCTTC.

As regards this clone: This CDR3 is also generated by other DNA sequences in the sample. The rearrangement uses TRBV12-3 or TRBV12-4 and TRBJ1-2, with D unresolved. The V gene lost 1 base and the J gene lost 7 bases, with 4 bases spanning the gap. This CDR3 has 11 residues. The CDR3 region is CASSLGGGYTF. CDR3 DNA sequence: TGTGCCAGCAGTTTAGGCGGTGGCTACACCTTC.

This clone was seen just once. This rearrangement joins TRBV2 to TRBJ2-7; no reliable D call. The V end was cut by 7 bases, the J end by 3 bases, with 4 bases between. Germline V gene sequence: CDR1 SNHLY, CDR2 FYNNEI. CDR3 length: 10 amino acids. The CDR3 DNA reads as TGTGCCAGCATGAGCTACGAGCAGTACTTC. Translating it yields CASMSYEQYF.

V and J are TRBV3-1 (or the pseudogene TRBV3-2) and TRBJ1-1; D uncertain. Between the trimmed V and J ends, which lost 1 base and 4 bases, there was a span of 4 bases. Germline V CDR1 and CDR2: LGHDT, YNNKEL (reference sequence). The CDR3 extends over 12 amino acids. This CDR3 reads CASSQVLTEAFF. As DNA, the CDR3 is TGTGCCAGCAGCCAAGTTCTCACTGAAGCTTTCTTT.

V is TRBV13 and J is TRBJ1-1; D call uncertain. The CDR3 consists of 13 residues. Germline values: CDR1 PRHDT, CDR2 FYEKMQ (reference sequence). Trimming removed 5 bases at V and 2 bases at J, with 9 bases between. CDR3 residues: CASSPGSNTEAFF. Here the CDR3 DNA reads TGTGCCAGCAGCCCGGGGTCTAACACTGAAGCTTTCTTT.

V usage is TRBV9 and J usage is TRBJ1-4; TRBD1 matches at 7 bases. CDR1 and CDR2 from the germline V gene are SGDLS and YYNGEE. Germline trimming cut 3 bases from V and 4 bases from J; bases unmatched to any gene: 6. The CDR3 has 15 amino acids. The CDR3: CASSEGAVLNEKLFF. The CDR3 nucleotides are TGTGCCAGCAGCGAGGGGGCAGTCCTTAATGAAAAACTGTTTTTT.

The rearrangement links TRBV4-1 to TRBJ2-2; 10 bases line up with TRBD1. The V gene's germline CDR1 is MGHRA and CDR2 YSYEKL. There are 15 residues in the CDR3. Trimming removed 1 base from V and 7 bases from J; junction bases left unmatched: 3. CDR3 residues: CASSQGQGAGGELFF. The CDR3, as DNA: TGCGCCAGCAGCCAAGGACAGGGGGCCGGCGGGGAGCTGTTTTTT.

V is TRBV2 and J is TRBJ1-6; 7 bases agree with TRBD1. The V and J ends lost 7 bases and 7 bases, in that order; junction bases with no gene match: 7. The CDR3 extends over 14 amino acids. CDR1 and CDR2 from the germline V gene are SNHLY and FYNNEI. The CDR3 reads CASTLTGKNSPLHF. CDR3 bases: TGTGCCAGCACCTTGACAGGGAAAAATTCACCCCTCCACTTT.

The rearrangement links TRBV9 to TRBJ2-7; 9 bases line up with TRBD1. Germline V gene lookup returns CDR1 SGDLS and CDR2 YYNGEE. The V gene end was trimmed by 0 bases and the J gene end by 1 base; junction bases not matched to a gene: 2. The CDR3 runs to 15 residues. CDR3 in amino acids: CASSVGTGASYEQYF. The CDR3 region has the DNA TGTGCCAGCAGCGTAGGGACAGGGGCATCCTACGAGCAGTACTTC.

The DNA for the CDR3 is TGCGCCAGCAGCCAAGACTCACCGGGGGACTACGAGCAGTACTTC. It translates to CASSQDSPGDYEQYF. The chain links TRBV4-3 to TRBJ2-7; tentative D call: TRBD2 (6 bases). V lost 0 bases and J lost 3, with 12 bases in between. The CDR3 is made up of 15 amino acids. Germline V gene data show CDR1 as LGHNA and CDR2 as YSLEER.

In its sample, this clone was seen a few times. The chain joins TRBV18 to TRBJ2-1, with D uncertain. Trimming stripped 6 bases from V and 5 bases from J, with 2 bases between. The CDR3 is 10 amino acids. Germline V lookup: CDR1 KGHSH, CDR2 LQKENI. The CDR3 region has the DNA TGTGCCAGCTCTAACAATGAGCAGTTCTTC. Protein sequence: CASSNNEQFF.

This chain joins TRBV7-2 and TRBJ2-1, with 7 bases aligning to TRBD2. There are 16 residues in the CDR3. CDR1 and CDR2 (germline): SGHTA, FQGNSA. The J segment lost 6 bases and the V segment lost 5 bases, leaving 13 bases of the junction unmatched. CDR3: CASSVQSAGNFNEQFF. For the CDR3, the DNA is TGTGCCAGCAGCGTTCAATCAGCGGGGAACTTCAATGAGCAGTTCTTC.

V and J are TRBV4-3 and TRBJ1-4, with D uncertain. The V gene lost 2 bases and the J gene lost 6 bases, with 13 bases spanning the gap. The CDR3 has 15 residues. Germline CDR1 LGHNA, CDR2 YSLEER. This chain's CDR3 is CASSQSPSRYEKLFF. In DNA, the CDR3 is TGCGCCAGCAGCCAATCCCCTTCACGGTATGAAAAACTGTTTTTT.

The sample holds one count of this clone. The genes are TRBV5-5 and TRBJ1-1; tentatively, D is TRBD1 (6 bases). Germline CDR1 is SGHKS and CDR2 is YYEKEE (reference sequence). This CDR3 is 14 amino acids long. Trimming removed 4 bases at V and 4 bases at J, with 14 bases between. CDR3 loop: CASSRAGGGTEAFF. The CDR3 DNA reads TGTGCCAGCAGCCGTGCGGGAGGGGGCACTGAAGCTTTCTTT. Looking up the rest from reference TRBV5-5 and TRBJ1-1 gives the full variable domain: DAGVTQSPTHLIKTRGQQVTLRCSPISGHKSVSWYQQVLGQGPQFIFQYYEKEERGRGNFPDRFSARQFPNYSSELNVNALLLGDSALYLCASSRAGGGTEAFFGQGTRLTVV.

The chain links TRBV6-5 to TRBJ1-2; D ambiguous. CDR1 is MNHEY, CDR2 SVGAGI, per germline. V was trimmed by 1 base and J by 1 base, leaving 10 bases between them. The CDR3 contains 15 residues. CDR3 loop: CASSYWTGDNYGYTF. Written as DNA, the CDR3 is TGTGCCAGCAGTTACTGGACCGGGGATAACTATGGCTACACCTTC.

The chain carries TRBV6-5 and TRBJ1-6; possibly TRBD1 for D (6 bases). The CDR3 is made up of 15 amino acids. Trimming took 7 bases from V and 2 from J, leaving 12 bases between them. Per germline, CDR1 MNHEY and CDR2 SVGAGI. The CDR3 is CASIKTGPYNSPLHF. The CDR3 DNA reads as TGTGCCAGCATTAAAACAGGGCCCTATAATTCACCCCTCCACTTT.

The rearrangement uses TRBV7-8 and TRBJ1-2, with D hard to call. The germline V gene encodes CDR1 SGHVS and CDR2 FQNEAQ. V gave up 2 bases and J gave up 4 bases, with 8 bases separating them. The CDR3 length is 13 residues. The DNA of the CDR3 is TGTGCCAGCAGCTTAAGCGGGAGCTATGGCTACACCTTC. This codes for CASSLSGSYGYTF.

This clone was picked up one time. The chain recombines TRBV5-4 with TRBJ2-2; 9 nucleotides agree with TRBD2. The CDR3 has 15 amino acids. Germline trimming cut 4 bases from V and 6 bases from J; bases unmatched to any gene: 7. Per the germline V gene, CDR1 is SGHNT and CDR2 is YYREEE (reference sequence). The CDR3 DNA is TGTGCCAGCAGCCCCCTCGGCGGGGGGGCCGGGGAGCTGTTTTTT. Its protein product is CASSPLGGGAGELFF.

The chain employs TRBV24-1 and TRBJ1-2; D ambiguous. CDR1 and CDR2 from the germline V gene are KGHDR and SFDVKD. CDR3 length: 11 amino acids. The ends were cut back, 2 bases at V and 6 bases at J, with 3 bases in the middle. CDR3 nucleotide sequence: TGTGCCACCAGTGATTCAAATGGCTACACCTTC. Its protein is CATSDSNGYTF.

J is TRBJ2-7 and V is TRBV10-1; 8 positions match TRBD1. Germline V gene lookup returns CDR1 WNHNN and CDR2 SYGVQD (reference sequence). V lost 3 bases to trimming and J lost 5 bases; unmatched junction nucleotides: 12. The CDR3 consists of 16 residues. CDR3 DNA sequence: TGCGCCAGCAGTGAATCCAGGACAGGGAATCTCCACGAGCAGTACTTC. Translating gives CASSESRTGNLHEQYF.

The chain couples TRBV10-3 to TRBJ2-3; D unclear. V was cut by 5 bases and J by 6 bases, with 9 bases left in between. The V gene's germline CDR1 is ENHRY and CDR2 SYGVKD. This CDR3 has 12 amino acids. This CDR3 reads CAISPVSDTQYF. In nucleotides, the CDR3 is TGTGCCATCAGTCCAGTTTCGGATACGCAGTATTTT.